These 26 T cell receptor beta chains originate from one sample sequenced in a study of control samples from healthy donors and cancer patients. The table came from immunoSEQ multiplex PCR; TCRdb's copy has only in-frame clones and leaves some out. The sample lists about 140,000 clones, roughly 89% occurring once. The sequenced sample was blood. Every receptor here comes from a man younger than 35 in good health.

CDR3 amino acids: CASAGSFNSPLHF. The CDR3 DNA is TGTGCCTCTGCCGGGTCCTTCAATTCACCCCTCCACTTT. The J gene is TRBJ1-6, the V gene TRBV27; D not certain. There are 13 residues in the CDR3. V lost 11 bases and J 7 bases, leaving 15 bases between the germline ends. The germline V gene encodes CDR1 MNHEY and CDR2 SMNVEV (reference sequence).

The chain recombines TRBV10-3 with TRBJ1-1, with D perhaps TRBD1 (5 bases). V lost 0 bases and J 3 bases, leaving 14 bases between the germline ends. The CDR3 covers 16 residues. Germline loops: CDR1 ENHRY, CDR2 SYGVKD. The DNA of the CDR3 is TGTGCCATCAGTGAGTCCGTAGACAGAGAAGACACTGAAGCTTTCTTT. Its protein product is CAISESVDREDTEAFF.

The table lists this clone with a count of one. The rearrangement links TRBV30 to TRBJ2-6, with D tentatively TRBD2 (7 bases). Germline V gene sequence: CDR1 GTSNPN, CDR2 SVGIG (reference sequence). This CDR3 is built from 17 residues. V was clipped by 1 base and J by 3 bases, with 16 bases between them. CDR3 loop: CAWSEERGADGANVLTF. CDR3 in DNA: TGTGCCTGGAGTGAGGAACGGGGGGCGGATGGGGCCAACGTCCTGACTTTC.

The rearrangement joins TRBV11-2 to TRBJ2-7; D remains unclear. V was clipped by 1 base and J by 0 bases, with 10 bases between them. Germline CDR1 and CDR2: SGHAT and FQNNGV. The CDR3 totals 15 residues. The CDR3 sequence is CASSLVGRTSYEQYF. The CDR3 coding sequence is TGTGCCAGCAGCTTAGTAGGGCGTACCTCCTACGAGCAGTACTTC. The full variable domain, rest sourced from reference TRBV11-2 and TRBJ2-7, is EAGVAQSPRYKIIEKRQSVAFWCNPISGHATLYWYQQILGQGPKLLIQFQNNGVVDDSQLPKDRFSAERLKGVDSTLKIQPAKLEDSAVYLCASSLVGRTSYEQYFGPGTRLTVT.

The genes are TRBV3-1 (or the pseudogene TRBV3-2) and TRBJ2-1; D gene ambiguous. Germline CDR1 and CDR2: LGHDT and YNNKEL (reference sequence). The CDR3 extends over 14 amino acids. Trimming shortened V by 0 bases and J by 4 bases, and 7 bases separated the two germline ends. The CDR3 sequence: CASSQERLYNEQFF. For the CDR3, the DNA is TGTGCCAGCAGCCAAGAGCGGCTGTACAATGAGCAGTTCTTC.

This rearrangement joins TRBV11-2 to TRBJ1-1; TRBD1 might be the D (6 bases). Trimming removed 7 bases from V and 0 bases from J, with 27 bases in between. CDR3 size: 19 residues. Per the germline V gene, CDR1 is SGHAT and CDR2 is FQNNGV. The CDR3 coding sequence is TGTGCCAGCACCATTGTCCAGGGCGGGGGCGGAAGTATGAACACTGAAGCTTTCTTT. Amino acids: CASTIVQGGGGSMNTEAFF.

This chain joins TRBV6-5 and TRBJ2-2; 7 bases agree with TRBD2. Germline CDR1 MNHEY, CDR2 SVGAGI. J was trimmed by 7 bases and V by 2 bases; bases with no gene match: 7. The CDR3 contains 15 residues. This CDR3 is CASSYETSSGGELFF. The CDR3 DNA reads TGTGCCAGCAGTTACGAGACTAGCAGCGGCGGGGAGCTGTTTTTT.

The V gene is TRBV19, the J gene TRBJ2-7, with D possibly being TRBD1 (7 bases). Germline V gene sequence: CDR1 LNHDA, CDR2 SQIVND (reference sequence). Trimming removed 6 bases from V and 7 bases from J, with 22 bases in between. CDR3 length: 15 amino acids. CDR3 residues: CASSRGDGNPREQYF. The CDR3 coding sequence is TGTGCCAGTAGCAGGGGGGACGGAAACCCGAGGGAGCAGTACTTC.

The chain couples TRBV6-5 to TRBJ2-3, with 7 bases identical to TRBD1. CDR1 MNHEY and CDR2 SVGAGI come from the germline V gene. The CDR3 spans 14 residues. The V gene end was trimmed by 4 bases and the J gene end by 1 base; junction bases not matched to a gene: 2. Here the CDR3 reads CASSFDRGTDTQYF. Written as DNA, the CDR3 is TGTGCCAGCAGTTTTGACAGGGGCACAGATACGCAGTATTTT.

The chain recombines TRBV4-1 with TRBJ1-2; D remains unclear. CDR1 is MGHRA and CDR2 is YSYEKL in the germline V gene. The CDR3 is 15 amino acids. Trimming shortened V by 0 bases and J by 7 bases, and 15 bases separated the two germline ends. CDR3 residues: CASSQDTGIVAGYTF. CDR3 in DNA: TGCGCCAGCAGCCAAGATACCGGGATCGTGGCTGGCTACACCTTC.

The chain carries TRBV10-3 and TRBJ1-1; no definite D call. Germline values: CDR1 ENHRY, CDR2 SYGVKD. The CDR3 is 14 amino acids. Trimming removed 7 bases from V and 1 base from J, with 13 bases in between. The chain's CDR3 is CAIKGVPTNTEAFF. The CDR3 coding sequence is TGTGCCATCAAAGGTGTTCCAACGAACACTGAAGCTTTCTTT.

The V gene is TRBV18, the J gene TRBJ1-6, with TRBD1 identical over 7 bases. This CDR3 is 13 amino acids long. With V trimmed by 2 bases and J by 13 bases, 5 bases remained unmatched. CDR1 and CDR2 from the germline V gene are KGHSH and LQKENI. CDR3: CASSPGGQAPLHF. The CDR3, as DNA: TGTGCCAGCTCACCAGGAGGACAGGCGCCCCTCCACTTT.

V is TRBV21-1 and J is TRBJ2-4. TRBV21-1 is marked as a pseudogene. There are 13 residues in the CDR3. CDR3 residues: CASSRDDKNIQYF. The CDR3 coding sequence is TGTGCCAGCAGCCGGGACGACAAAAACATTCAGTACTTC.

This clone occurred once. This chain links TRBV30 with TRBJ1-5; D not certain. V shed 0 bases and J shed 1 base, with 7 bases lying between them. Germline V gives CDR1 GTSNPN, CDR2 SVGIG (reference sequence). This CDR3 is 14 amino acids long. This chain's CDR3 is CAWSVTVSNQPQHF. CDR3 nucleotide sequence: TGTGCCTGGAGTGTTACAGTGAGCAATCAGCCCCAGCATTTT.

The J gene is TRBJ1-1, the V gene TRBV29-1; 11 bases line up with TRBD1. The CDR3 runs to 12 residues. V trimming: 6 bases; J trimming: 5 bases; junction bases outside the gene matches: 2. Germline CDR1 and CDR2: SQVTM and ANQGSEA. CDR3 nucleotide sequence: TGCAGCGTCGGGACAGGGGGGACTGAAGCTTTCTTT. Translated, it gives CSVGTGGTEAFF.

The chain employs TRBV9 and TRBJ1-2; TRBD1 matches at 9 bases. The CDR3 totals 14 residues. V lost 4 bases, J lost 2 bases, and 3 bases stayed unmatched. CDR1 SGDLS and CDR2 YYNGEE come from the germline V gene. Written as DNA, the CDR3 is TGTGCCAGCAGCCCGGGACAGGGAAACTATGGCTACACCTTC. Translated: CASSPGQGNYGYTF.

The chain joins TRBV7-2 to TRBJ2-3; 7 bases are shared with TRBD2. The ends lost 5 bases at V and 2 bases at J; junction bases unmatched: 10. The CDR3 runs 16 residues. Germline V gives CDR1 SGHTA, CDR2 FQGNSA. This CDR3 is CASSRAHAGVTDTQYF. The DNA of the CDR3 is TGTGCCAGCAGCAGGGCCCACGCGGGGGTCACAGATACGCAGTATTTT.

The V gene is TRBV16, the J gene TRBJ1-2, with D unclear. Trimming took off 2 bases at V and 5 bases at J, with 6 bases between the two ends. The CDR3 loop spans 12 amino acids. Germline CDR1 reads KGHSY; CDR2 reads FQNENV. Here the CDR3 DNA reads TGTGCCAGCAGCCAAGGGGTTTATGGCTACACCTTC. Translating it yields CASSQGVYGYTF.

This sequence joins TRBV24-1 and TRBJ1-2; 7 nucleotides agree with TRBD1. Germline lookup yields CDR1 KGHDR and CDR2 SFDVKD. V was clipped by 4 bases and J by 6 bases; unmatched bases: 10. CDR3 length equals 15 residues. The CDR3 loop reads CATSETGPPVDGYTF. For the CDR3, the DNA is TGTGCCACCAGTGAGACAGGGCCCCCTGTTGATGGCTACACCTTC.

The chain joins TRBV29-1 to TRBJ2-2, with D perhaps given as TRBD1 or TRBD2 (6 bases each). The CDR3 has 13 residues. Germline CDR1 and CDR2: SQVTM and ANQGSEA. Trimming stripped 7 bases from V and 3 bases from J, with 12 bases between. The CDR3 is CSAEEGDTGELFF. The CDR3 nucleotides read TGCAGCGCAGAGGAGGGGGACACCGGGGAGCTGTTTTTT.

CDR3 sequence (DNA): TGTGCCAGTAGCCTCGGACTAGCGGGGGATTCACGGTATTTT. It is translated as CASSLGLAGDSRYF. The rearrangement uses TRBV19 and TRBJ2-3, with TRBD2 matching 13 bases. The CDR3 runs to 14 residues. V dropped 6 bases and J dropped 14; count of bases not matched to a gene: 11. Germline loops: CDR1 LNHDA, CDR2 SQIVND (reference sequence).

The V gene is TRBV18, the J gene TRBJ2-1, with D possibly TRBD2 on 5 matching bases. This CDR3 spans 14 amino acids. Trimming took 0 bases from V and 7 from J, leaving 10 bases between them. Germline CDR1 and CDR2: KGHSH and LQKENI. CDR3 coding DNA: TGTGCCAGCTCACCACCGTACGGGGTGAATGAGCAGTTCTTC. It translates to CASSPPYGVNEQFF. Supplemented by reference TRBV18 and TRBJ2-1, the full variable domain reads NAGVMQNPRHLVRRRGQEARLRCSPMKGHSHVYWYRQLPEEGLKFMVYLQKENIIDESGMPKERFSAEFPKEGPSILRIQQVVRGDSAAYFCASSPPYGVNEQFFGPGTRLTVL.

The CDR3 nucleotides read TGCAGCGAGGGGCAGGGGATAAGCACAGATACGCAGTATTTT. Its translation is CSEGQGISTDTQYF. The rearrangement joins TRBV29-1 to TRBJ2-3; the D gene is possibly TRBD1 (6 bases). The CDR3 runs 14 residues. V lost 7 bases to trimming and J lost 0 bases, with 14 bases between them. Germline CDR1 is SQVTM and CDR2 is ANQGSEA.

This chain connects TRBV5-1 to TRBJ2-2; no clear D gene. The length of the CDR3 is 14 residues. The germline gives CDR1 SGHRS, CDR2 YFSETQ. Trimming removed 0 bases from V and 3 bases from J, with 6 bases in between. CDR3 coding DNA: TGCGCCAGCAGCTTGGGTATCGACACCGGGGAGCTGTTTTTT. Translation: CASSLGIDTGELFF.

This chain links TRBV7-2 with TRBJ1-4; the D gene is possibly TRBD1 (6 bases). Germline V gives CDR1 SGHTA, CDR2 FQGNSA. V was pared by 3 bases and J by 7 bases, with 15 bases between. The CDR3 has 15 residues. In DNA, the CDR3 is TGTGCCAGCAGCTTCGGCGGGGGCAATGGTGAAAAACTGTTTTTT. Translating it yields CASSFGGGNGEKLFF.

CDR3 protein: CASSSPLAPQGYGYTF. For the CDR3, the DNA is TGTGCCAGCAGCTCCCCCTTAGCCCCTCAGGGCTATGGCTACACCTTC. V gene TRBV7-2 combines with J gene TRBJ1-2; tentatively, D is TRBD1 (5 bases). V was pared by 4 bases and J by 4 bases, with 19 bases between. This CDR3 is 16 amino acids long. Looked up from germline, CDR1 is SGHTA and CDR2 is FQGNSA.